These 9 T cell receptor beta chains were sequenced from one sample in a study of early stage breast cancer tumors. Clones were sequenced by immunoSEQ multiplex PCR, and TCRdb holds only the in-frame ones, with some missing. The repertoire holds 44,000 or so clones, with about 83% as singletons. Material: blood. The receptors here all came from a person aged 50 to 59 with breast cancer.

This chain joins TRBV18 and TRBJ2-5; D ambiguous. CDR1 is KGHSH and CDR2 is LQKENI in the germline V gene. V shed 3 bases and J shed 2 bases, with 10 bases lying between them. This CDR3 has 14 residues. The CDR3 spells CASSPGIGQETQYF. DNA of the CDR3: TGTGCCAGCTCACCTGGAATCGGGCAAGAGACCCAGTACTTC.

The CDR3 is CASSLKGQGTYEQYF. As DNA, the CDR3 is TGTGCCAGCAGCTTAAAGGGACAGGGAACCTACGAGCAGTACTTC. J is TRBJ2-7 and V is TRBV5-6; 9 bases align to TRBD1. The V gene end was trimmed by 2 bases and the J gene end by 2 bases; junction bases not matched to a gene: 5. Germline CDR1 and CDR2: SGHDT and YYEEEE. The CDR3 covers 15 residues.

The gene calls are TRBV7-9 and TRBJ1-5; TRBD1 is a possible D gene (6 bases). CDR1 and CDR2 (germline): SEHNR, FQNEAQ (reference sequence). V was clipped by 5 bases and J by 5 bases, with 16 bases between them. CDR3 length: 15 amino acids. The CDR3, as DNA: TGTGCCAGCAGCCCAGATTCGACAGGTGATCAGCCCCAGCATTTT. Translating it yields CASSPDSTGDQPQHF.

J is TRBJ2-5 and V is TRBV5-1; 8 bases are shared with TRBD1. The CDR3 extends over 15 amino acids. V trimming: 5 bases; J trimming: 4 bases; junction bases outside the gene matches: 10. Germline V gene lookup returns CDR1 SGHRS and CDR2 YFSETQ. The CDR3 DNA reads TGCGCCAGCAGATTAGGACAGGGCCCTCGAGAGACCCAGTACTTC. It yields the protein CASRLGQGPRETQYF.

This chain links TRBV9 with TRBJ2-1; unclear D gene. Germline V CDR1 and CDR2: SGDLS, YYNGEE. V was cut by 0 bases and J by 8 bases, with 9 bases left in between. This CDR3 spans 13 amino acids. The CDR3 nucleotides are TGTGCCAGCAGCGTAGCGGTTCGGGATGAGCAGTTCTTC. Translation gives CASSVAVRDEQFF.

This clone occurred a few times. The chain joins TRBV28 to TRBJ1-2; 7 bases are shared with TRBD1. The CDR3 has 14 residues. CDR1 is MDHEN and CDR2 is SYDVKM in the germline V gene. Losses at the gene ends were 10 bases for V and 4 bases for J; bases not matched to a gene: 12. The CDR3 sequence is CATTSSTGVYGYTF. In DNA form, the CDR3 reads TGTGCCACCACCTCGTCTACAGGGGTCTATGGCTACACCTTC.

The chain recombines TRBV4-3 with TRBJ2-1; no reliable D call. Trimming took 0 bases from V and 6 from J, leaving 0 bases between them. Per germline, CDR1 LGHNA and CDR2 YSLEER. The CDR3 spans 11 residues. The CDR3: CASSQDNEQFF. DNA of the CDR3: TGCGCCAGCAGCCAAGACAATGAGCAGTTCTTC.

This clone came up a few times. The chain is built from TRBV28 and TRBJ1-1; D ambiguous. CDR3 length: 12 residues. The germline gives CDR1 MDHEN, CDR2 SYDVKM. The V end lost 7 bases, the J end lost 9 bases, and 15 bases lay between the germline ends. CDR3 sequence (DNA): TGTGCCAGCACTCTCGCGCAGGAGCAAGCTTTCTTT. This sequence encodes CASTLAQEQAFF.

The chain employs TRBV27 and TRBJ1-5; D is uncertain. V gave up 6 bases and J gave up 0 bases, with 6 bases separating them. The germline V gene encodes CDR1 MNHEY and CDR2 SMNVEV (reference sequence). There are 13 residues in the CDR3. The chain's CDR3 is CASRWRSNQPQHF. The CDR3, as DNA: TGTGCCAGCAGATGGCGTAGCAATCAGCCCCAGCATTTT.